A selection of T cell receptor beta chains follows, all from one sample in a study of CD8 T cells in Susac syndrome. One entry per CDR3 protein, called by TCRdb with MiXCR from the immunoSEQ multiplex PCR reads. The sample has approximately 76,000 distinct CDR3 sequences, approximately 94% seen once; the top ten hold just under 0.4%. The sample taken for sequencing was CD8+ T cells from PBMCs. The receptors here all came from a human donor with multiple sclerosis. CDR3s include the opening cysteine and the closing phenylalanine or tryptophan. Each record gives: J gene, D gene, V gene, clone size, CDR3 protein, CDR3 DNA. A D gene is named only where the DNA matches it firmly. Not all rows give a size; the values are once, few, many and, for expanded clones, a class.

>TRBJ2-1|NA|TRBV30|NA
CAWSADGGWLF
TGTGCCTGGAGTGCCGACGGGGGTTGGCTCTTC
>TRBJ2-5|NA|TRBV3-1|NA
CASSAGNLQETQYF
TGTGCCAGCAGCGCGGGGAATCTGCAAGAGACCCAGTACTTC
>TRBJ1-5|NA|TRBV7-7|NA
CASSLDGSYSNQPQHF
TGTGCCAGCAGCTTAGATGGCAGCTATAGCAATCAGCCCCAGCATTTT
>TRBJ2-7|TRBD1|TRBV4-1|few
CASSQFWDRPYEQYF
TGCGCCAGCAGCCAATTTTGGGACAGGCCCTACGAGCAGTACTTC
>TRBJ1-1|NA|TRBV13|once
CASSLSGNTEAFF
TGTGCCAGCAGCTTAAGCGGGAACACTGAAGCTTTCTTT
>TRBJ1-2|NA|TRBV4-3|NA
CASSQDGRGTNYGYTF
TGCGCCAGCAGCCAAGATGGGCGGGGAACTAACTATGGCTACACCTTC
>TRBJ2-2|NA|TRBV7-9|NA
CASSTDFYSTGELFF
TGTGCCAGCAGCACGGACTTCTACAGCACCGGGGAGCTGTTTTTT
>TRBJ1-2|NA|TRBV6-1|NA
CASGAVTNGYTF
TGTGCCAGCGGGGCAGTGACAAATGGCTACACCTTC
>TRBJ2-7|TRBD2|TRBV13|NA
CASSSGQPGLAAYEQYF
TGTGCCAGCAGCTCGGGACAGCCGGGACTAGCGGCCTACGAGCAGTACTTC
>TRBJ2-1|TRBD1|TRBV3-1|NA
CASSQVGQGYNEQFF
TGTGCCAGCAGCCAAGTAGGACAGGGCTACAATGAGCAGTTCTTC
>TRBJ2-7|NA|TRBV5-1|NA
CASRGEQDYEQYF
TGCGCCAGCAGGGGGGAACAGGACTACGAGCAGTACTTC
>TRBJ2-7|TRBD1|TRBV4-3|NA
CASSQGPGTGNHEQYF
TGCGCCAGCAGCCAAGGCCCCGGGACAGGGAACCACGAGCAGTACTTC
>TRBJ2-7|NA|TRBV12-3/TRBV12-4|NA
CASSSDGQIETYEQYF
TGTGCCAGCAGTTCGGATGGACAGATAGAAACCTACGAGCAGTACTTC
>TRBJ2-3|NA|TRBV29-1|NA
CSVEDYQGPTDTQYF
TGCAGCGTTGAAGATTACCAGGGCCCCACAGATACGCAGTATTTT
>TRBJ2-5|NA|TRBV13|NA
CASSRAATQGTQQETQYF
TGTGCCAGCAGCCGAGCGGCCACCCAGGGGACTCAGCAAGAGACCCAGTACTTC
>TRBJ1-1|NA|TRBV9|NA
CASSVSWTINTEAFF
TGTGCCAGCAGCGTATCTTGGACGATAAACACTGAAGCTTTCTTT
>TRBJ2-7|NA|TRBV7-8|NA
CASSSLISGSQLGKQYF
TGTGCCAGCAGCTCCCTTATTTCCGGGTCGCAGTTAGGGAAGCAGTACTTC
>TRBJ2-5|NA|TRBV3-1|NA
CASTRRGYQETQYF
TGTGCCAGCACCCGGAGAGGCTACCAAGAGACCCAGTACTTC
>TRBJ2-2|NA|TRBV13|NA
CASSLGQGLGGELFF
TGTGCCAGCAGCTTAGGCCAAGGACTGGGCGGGGAGCTGTTTTTT